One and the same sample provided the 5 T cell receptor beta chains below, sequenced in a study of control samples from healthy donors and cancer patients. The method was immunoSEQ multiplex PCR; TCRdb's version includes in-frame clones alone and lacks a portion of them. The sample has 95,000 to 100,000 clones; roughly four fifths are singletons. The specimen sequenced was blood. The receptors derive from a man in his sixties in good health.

The CDR3 here is CASSLGQGVAETQYF. CDR3 sequence (DNA): TGCGCCAGCAGCTTGGGGCAGGGAGTAGCAGAGACCCAGTACTTC. V usage is TRBV5-1 and J usage is TRBJ2-5, with D perhaps matching TRBD1 or TRBD2 (5 bases each). The CDR3 covers 15 residues. Per germline, CDR1 SGHRS and CDR2 YFSETQ. Trimming removed 0 bases from V and 4 bases from J, with 13 bases in between.

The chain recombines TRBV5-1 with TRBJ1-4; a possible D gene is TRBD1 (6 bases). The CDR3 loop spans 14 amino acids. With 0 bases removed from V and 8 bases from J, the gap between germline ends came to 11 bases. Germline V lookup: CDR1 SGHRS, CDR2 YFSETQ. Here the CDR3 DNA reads TGCGCCAGCAGCTTGGAGGGGGGAGACGAAAAACTGTTTTTT. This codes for CASSLEGGDEKLFF. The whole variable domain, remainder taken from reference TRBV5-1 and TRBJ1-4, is KAGVTQTPRYLIKTRGQQVTLSCSPISGHRSVSWYQQTPGQGLQFLFEYFSETQRNKGNFPGRFSGRQFSNSRSEMNVSTLELGDSALYLCASSLEGGDEKLFFGSGTQLSVL.

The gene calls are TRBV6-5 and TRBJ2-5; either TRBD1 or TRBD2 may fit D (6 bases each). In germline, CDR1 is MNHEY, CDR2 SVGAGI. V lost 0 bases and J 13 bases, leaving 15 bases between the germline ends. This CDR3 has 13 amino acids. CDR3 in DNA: TGTGCCAGCAGTTACTCGCGGGACACCGATCCGTACTTC. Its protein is CASSYSRDTDPYF.

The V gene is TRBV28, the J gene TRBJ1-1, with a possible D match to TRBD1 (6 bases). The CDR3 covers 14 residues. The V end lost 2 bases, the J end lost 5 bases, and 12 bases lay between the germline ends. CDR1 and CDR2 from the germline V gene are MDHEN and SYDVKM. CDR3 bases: TGTGCCAGCAGTTTAGGGGGGGGGCGGACTGAAGCTTTCTTT. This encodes CASSLGGGRTEAFF.

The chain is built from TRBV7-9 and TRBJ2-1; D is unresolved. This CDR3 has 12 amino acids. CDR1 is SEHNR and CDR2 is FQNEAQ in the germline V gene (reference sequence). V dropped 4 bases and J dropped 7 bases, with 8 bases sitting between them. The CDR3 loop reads CASSSDRNEQFF. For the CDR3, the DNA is TGTGCCAGCAGCTCGGACCGAAATGAGCAGTTCTTC. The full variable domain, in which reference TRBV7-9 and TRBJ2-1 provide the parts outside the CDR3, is DTGVSQNPRHKITKRGQNVTFRCDPISEHNRLYWYRQTLGQGPEFLTYFQNEAQLEKSRLLSDRFSAERPKGSFSTLEIQRTEQGDSAMYLCASSSDRNEQFFGPGTRLTVL.